This T cell receptor beta chain was identified during a study of shared T cell receptors in the human thymus. This clone has just a few counts. Some clones are missing from TCRdb's copy, which holds only in-frame ones; the method was immunoSEQ multiplex PCR. There are some 700,000 clones in the sample; 70% to 90% occur only once, and 0.0095% to 0.011% lies in the top ten. The sample was also linked to a second study, of human thymus T cells. Turning to that study: Related studies noted strongly shared thymic repertoires across unrelated people.

The receptor was isolated from a girl in the first two years of life with a congenital heart defect. The sequencing input was thymocytes.

The CDR3 DNA sequence: TGCGCCAGCAGCTTGGCCGGGACTAGCGAAACCGGGGAGCTGTTTTTT. Amino acid sequence: CASSLAGTSETGELFF. V and J are TRBV5-1 and TRBJ2-2, with TRBD2 matching 10 bases. Unmatched junction bases numbered 4, after V lost 0 bases and J lost 5 bases. Germline V lookup: CDR1 SGHRS, CDR2 YFSETQ. The CDR3 has 16 amino acids.